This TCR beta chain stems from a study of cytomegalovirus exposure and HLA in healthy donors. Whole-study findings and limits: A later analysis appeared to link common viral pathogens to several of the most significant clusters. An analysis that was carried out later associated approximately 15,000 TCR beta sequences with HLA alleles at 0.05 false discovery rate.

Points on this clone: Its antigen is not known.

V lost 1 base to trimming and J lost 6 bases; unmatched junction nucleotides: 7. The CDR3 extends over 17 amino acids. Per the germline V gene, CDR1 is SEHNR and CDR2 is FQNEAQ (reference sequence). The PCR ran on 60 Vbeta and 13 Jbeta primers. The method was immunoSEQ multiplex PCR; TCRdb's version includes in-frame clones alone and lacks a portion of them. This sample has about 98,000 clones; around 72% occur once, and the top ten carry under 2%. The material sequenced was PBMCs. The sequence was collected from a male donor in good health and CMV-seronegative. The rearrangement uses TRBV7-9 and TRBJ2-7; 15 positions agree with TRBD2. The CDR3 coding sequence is TGTGCCAGCAGCTTAGGCTCGGGACTAGCGGGAGGAGGCGAGCAGTACTTC. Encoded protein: CASSLGSGLAGGGEQYF. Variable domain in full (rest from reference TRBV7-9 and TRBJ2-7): DTGVSQNPRHKITKRGQNVTFRCDPISEHNRLYWYRQTLGQGPEFLTYFQNEAQLEKSRLLSDRFSAERPKGSFSTLEIQRTEQGDSAMYLCASSLGSGLAGGGEQYFGPGTRLTVT.